This T cell receptor (beta chain) was sequenced for a study of blood T cell repertoires in COVID-19. Whole-study context: The study drew acute and convalescent COVID-19 samples from the United States, Italy and Spain.

Only in-frame clones appear in the TCRdb table, and some are missing; sequencing was by immunoSEQ multiplex PCR. The top ten clones hold less than 4.5% of a sample with roughly 49,000 clones, 65% to 85% of them seen once. Sequenced material: peripheral blood. This TCR was sampled from a man in his fifties or sixties with active COVID-19.

CDR3 DNA: TGTGCCAGCGTCGGGACTAGCGGGGGATACAATGAGCAGTTCTTC. As protein: CASVGTSGGYNEQFF. V usage is TRBV2 and J usage is TRBJ2-1; 14 bases are shared with TRBD2. Germline V gene data show CDR1 as SNHLY and CDR2 as FYNNEI. V shed 8 bases, J shed 4 bases, and the junction held 4 bases outside the gene matches. CDR3 size: 15 residues.